The 25 T cell receptor beta chains presented below share a single source sample, sequenced in a study of cytomegalovirus exposure and HLA in healthy donors. A multiplex PCR was run with 60 Vbeta primers and 13 Jbeta primers. Some clones are missing from TCRdb's copy, which holds only in-frame ones; the method was immunoSEQ multiplex PCR. The sample contains about 140,000 clones, 60% to 80% of which appear only once. Sequencing input: PBMCs. These receptors were collected from a woman aged 25 to 45 in good health and CMV-seronegative.

This clone was recorded a few times. This sequence joins TRBV5-4 and TRBJ2-5; a possible D gene is TRBD2 (6 bases). Germline V CDR1 and CDR2: SGHNT, YYREEE (reference sequence). The CDR3 totals 14 residues. Between the trimmed V and J ends, which lost 4 bases and 5 bases, there was a span of 15 bases. Here the CDR3 DNA reads TGTGCCAGCAGCACCCGGACCGGGGGTGAGACCCAGTACTTC. This gives the protein CASSTRTGGETQYF.

The chain has TRBV4-1 and TRBJ2-7, with a possible D match to TRBD1 (6 bases). Looked up from germline, CDR1 is MGHRA and CDR2 is YSYEKL. The CDR3 runs 14 residues. Trimming took off 1 base at V and 5 bases at J, with 12 bases between the two ends. The CDR3, as DNA: TGCGCCAGCAGCCAAGTATCAGGGGAGCACGAGCAGTACTTC. It encodes CASSQVSGEHEQYF.

The rearrangement uses TRBV2 and TRBJ2-7; D remains ambiguous. The CDR3 totals 15 residues. The V end was cut by 7 bases, the J end by 4 bases, with 20 bases between. Germline CDR1 SNHLY, CDR2 FYNNEI. CDR3 region: CASTAAGAGLYEQYV. The CDR3 DNA is TGTGCCAGCACCGCCGCCGGTGCAGGCCTATACGAGCAGTACGTC.

The V and J genes are TRBV27 and TRBJ1-4, with 7 nucleotides matching TRBD1. The CDR3 extends over 13 amino acids. The J segment lost 6 bases and the V segment lost 4 bases, leaving 2 bases of the junction unmatched. Germline CDR1 reads MNHEY; CDR2 reads SMNVEV (reference sequence). This chain's CDR3 is CASSSDRDEKLFF. The CDR3 nucleotides are TGTGCCAGCAGTTCCGACAGGGATGAAAAACTGTTTTTT.

V gene TRBV19 combines with J gene TRBJ2-3; 10 bases match TRBD1. V shed 7 bases, J shed 4 bases, and the junction held 8 bases outside the gene matches. Germline CDR1 is LNHDA and CDR2 is SQIVND (reference sequence). The CDR3 consists of 15 residues. The CDR3 loop is CASTPTGGLSDTQYF. The CDR3 coding sequence is TGTGCCAGTACCCCGACAGGGGGCCTTTCAGATACGCAGTATTTT.

The rearrangement links TRBV18 to TRBJ2-6, with 7 bases fitting TRBD1. Germline lookup yields CDR1 KGHSH and CDR2 LQKENI. J lost 0 bases, V lost 2 bases, and 4 bases had no gene match. CDR3 length: 17 amino acids. The CDR3 spells CASSPSTGYSGANVLTF. The CDR3 coding sequence is TGTGCCAGCTCACCATCGACAGGGTACTCTGGGGCCAACGTCCTGACTTTC.

V usage is TRBV7-6 and J usage is TRBJ2-1; 7 bases are a match to TRBD1. The CDR3 runs to 15 residues. Germline lookup yields CDR1 SGHVS and CDR2 FNYEAQ. V shed 2 bases, J shed 6 bases, and the junction held 7 bases outside the gene matches. Here the CDR3 reads CASSLWQGESNEQFF. In DNA form, the CDR3 reads TGTGCCAGCAGCTTATGGCAGGGGGAGAGCAATGAGCAGTTCTTC. Based on the CDR3 plus reference TRBV7-6 and TRBJ2-1, the full variable domain is GAGVSQSPRYKVTKRGQDVALRCDPISGHVSLYWYRQALGQGPEFLTYFNYEAQQDKSGLPNDRFSAERPEGSISTLTIQRTEQRDSAMYRCASSLWQGESNEQFFGPGTRLTVL.

The chain joins TRBV6-6 to TRBJ2-5; 7 bases align to TRBD2. This CDR3 spans 13 amino acids. Germline trimming cut 5 bases from V and 2 bases from J; bases unmatched to any gene: 2. The germline gives CDR1 MNHNY, CDR2 SVGAGI (reference sequence). CDR3 loop: CASSRTRQETQYF. In nucleotides, the CDR3 is TGTGCCAGCAGTCGGACTAGACAAGAGACCCAGTACTTC.

J is TRBJ2-3 and V is TRBV19, with D possibly being TRBD1 (6 bases). CDR1 is LNHDA, CDR2 SQIVND, per germline (reference sequence). The CDR3 covers 14 residues. Trimming cost V 3 bases and J 6 bases, with 13 bases left between them. The CDR3 loop reads CASSMHRDSDTQYF. The CDR3 DNA is TGTGCCAGTAGTATGCACAGGGATTCGGATACGCAGTATTTT.

This clone has a handful of counts. The chain has TRBV11-1 and TRBJ1-2, with a tentative D call TRBD1 (5 bases). Germline assignment: CDR1 SGHAT and CDR2 FQDESV (reference sequence). Trimming removed 2 bases from V and 8 bases from J, with 12 bases in between. The CDR3 runs to 13 residues. In DNA form, the CDR3 reads TGTGCCAGCAGCTTAAGGAGGGACGGGGGCTACACCTTC. Translation gives CASSLRRDGGYTF.

This chain connects TRBV7-3 to TRBJ2-1; possibly TRBD2 for D (5 bases). The CDR3 runs to 16 residues. Trimming shortened V by 1 base and J by 3 bases, and 13 bases separated the two germline ends. In germline, CDR1 is SGHTA, CDR2 FQGTGA. The CDR3 loop is CASSLSSAHNYNEQFF. As DNA, the CDR3 is TGTGCCAGCAGCTTAAGTAGCGCTCACAACTACAATGAGCAGTTCTTC.

CDR3 residues: CASESSGVGETQYF. CDR3 nucleotides: TGTGCCAGCGAATCGTCGGGGGTTGGGGAGACCCAGTACTTC. The chain joins TRBV6-6 to TRBJ2-5; perhaps TRBD2 as D (6 bases). Germline-derived CDR1 and CDR2 are MNHNY and SVGAGI (reference sequence). V was clipped by 8 bases and J by 5 bases, with 18 bases between them. CDR3 length: 14 residues.

CDR3 amino acids: CASRGAAGQPQHF. CDR3 in DNA: TGCGCCAGCAGGGGGGCCGCGGGTCAGCCCCAGCATTTT. The chain is built from TRBV5-1 and TRBJ1-5, with a possible D match to TRBD1 (6 bases). The CDR3 loop spans 13 amino acids. Germline CDR1 SGHRS, CDR2 YFSETQ. The V and J ends lost 5 bases and 6 bases respectively, with 12 bases between them.

The chain couples TRBV21-1 to TRBJ2-7; the DNA was not compared with TRBD2, the D call given in the table. TRBV21-1 is recorded as a pseudogene. The CDR3 covers 15 residues. In DNA, the CDR3 is TGTGCCAGCAGCAAGAGGCGGGAGGGCCTGAGGGAGCAGTACTTC. Translated, it gives CASSKRREGLREQYF.

This clone was picked up a small number of times. This sequence joins TRBV7-9 and TRBJ2-5, with D hard to call. Trimming took 5 bases from V and 1 from J, leaving 14 bases between them. Germline CDR1 SEHNR, CDR2 FQNEAQ (reference sequence). There are 15 residues in the CDR3. The CDR3 spells CASSAPLAAQETQYF. In DNA, the CDR3 is TGTGCCAGCAGCGCACCGCTCGCGGCCCAAGAGACCCAGTACTTC.

The rearrangement links TRBV6-1 to TRBJ2-7; TRBD1 agrees at 8 bases. The ends lost 7 bases at V and 9 bases at J; junction bases unmatched: 11. The CDR3 has 13 residues. Germline CDR1 MNHNS, CDR2 SASEGT. CDR3 region: CASNPTGVVGQYV. In DNA form, the CDR3 reads TGTGCCAGCAACCCGACAGGGGTGGTTGGGCAGTACGTC.

This clone appeared a few times. The chain employs TRBV2 and TRBJ2-2; TRBD2 is a possible D gene (6 bases). CDR3 size: 14 residues. Germline V gives CDR1 SNHLY, CDR2 FYNNEI. Trimming took 7 bases from V and 1 from J, leaving 10 bases between them. The chain's CDR3 is CASNVGGNTGELFF. CDR3 nucleotides: TGTGCCAGCAACGTGGGAGGGAACACCGGGGAGCTGTTTTTT.

The gene calls are TRBV6-1 and TRBJ1-1, with TRBD1 matching over 10 bases. The germline gives CDR1 MNHNS, CDR2 SASEGT. The CDR3 consists of 14 residues. Unmatched junction bases numbered 8, after V lost 2 bases and J lost 11 bases. The CDR3 bases are TGTGCCAGCAGTGAATTTGGGACAGGGGTTCGGGCTTTCTTT. Translated: CASSEFGTGVRAFF.

Points on this clone: At one boundary the junction diverges from the germline segment, which might be a read error. This chain joins TRBV7-7 and TRBJ2-5; either TRBD1 or TRBD2 may supply D (7 bases each). Germline CDR1 and CDR2: SSHAT and FNYEAQ (reference sequence). The CDR3 runs 13 residues. CDR3: CASRGGPSETQYF. In nucleotides, the CDR3 is TGTGCTAGCAGGGGGGGGCCATCAGAGACCCAGTACTTC.

This chain joins TRBV6-5 and TRBJ1-4, with D possibly matching TRBD1 (6 bases). In germline, CDR1 is MNHEY, CDR2 SVGAGI. V was trimmed by 7 bases and J by 7 bases, leaving 10 bases between them. The length of the CDR3 is 12 residues. The CDR3 DNA follows: TGTGCCAGCAATAGGGGGAGTGAAAAACTGTTTTTT. This codes for CASNRGSEKLFF.

The chain links TRBV6-5 to TRBJ1-5, with 7 bases aligning to TRBD1. The CDR3 runs to 14 residues. V lost 9 bases, J lost 4 bases, and 9 bases stayed unmatched. Germline V gene data show CDR1 as MNHEY and CDR2 as SVGAGI. The CDR3 DNA reads TGTGCCAGGGACACGGGACAGAGTAATCAGCCCCAGCATTTT. Translation: CARDTGQSNQPQHF.

This rearrangement joins TRBV4-2 to TRBJ2-1, with 12 bases that match TRBD2. The germline CDR1 and CDR2 sequences are LGHNA and YNFKEQ. The CDR3 runs to 16 residues. With V trimmed by 4 bases and J by 9 bases, 10 bases remained unmatched. CDR3 loop: CASSPLASGGAIEQFF. In DNA form, the CDR3 reads TGTGCCAGCAGCCCCCTCGCTAGCGGGGGGGCCATTGAGCAGTTCTTC.

This sequence joins TRBV10-3 and TRBJ2-2; D is possibly TRBD1 (5 bases). Germline V gives CDR1 ENHRY, CDR2 SYGVKD. Trimming took 3 bases from V and 5 from J, leaving 10 bases between them. The CDR3 is made up of 14 amino acids. In DNA, the CDR3 is TGTGCCATCAGTGATCGGTCAGGGACCGGGGAGCTGTTTTTT. Translation gives CAISDRSGTGELFF.

V usage is TRBV27 and J usage is TRBJ2-7; 8 bases map to TRBD1. This CDR3 spans 14 amino acids. Germline loops: CDR1 MNHEY, CDR2 SMNVEV (reference sequence). Losses at the gene ends were 7 bases for V and 2 bases for J; bases not matched to a gene: 7. In DNA, the CDR3 is TGTGCCAGCAAACTGACAGGGGACCCCTACGAGCAGTACTTC. Its protein product is CASKLTGDPYEQYF.

V and J are TRBV10-3 and TRBJ2-1, with D perhaps matching TRBD2 (6 bases). This CDR3 has 17 amino acids. Looked up from germline, CDR1 is ENHRY and CDR2 is SYGVKD. V was trimmed by 4 bases and J by 0 bases, leaving 16 bases between them. DNA of the CDR3: TGTGCCATCAGTGGGCCGGGGGATTACAGCTCCTACAATGAGCAGTTCTTC. Translation gives CAISGPGDYSSYNEQFF.